These T cell receptor beta chains were read from a single sample in a study of identical twins. TCRdb processed the 5' RACE reads anew with MiXCR; each CDR3 protein has one entry. The top ten clones hold around 5.4% of a sample with about 240,000 distinct CDR3 sequences, approximately 6.8% of them seen once. This sample was also put to use in a study of yellow fever vaccine responses in identical twins.

The sample was CD8+ T cells sorted from blood. These receptor sequences come from a woman under 30 in good health. Each CDR3 is given with its conserved first and last residue. A D gene is named only where the DNA matches it firmly. Rows give clone size only sometimes, using once, few, many, or a class for an expanded clone.

CDR3nt | CDR3aa | abundance | j_gene | v_gene | d_gene
TGTGCCAGCAGAATCTTTCGAGGACGGGACAATGAGCAGTTCTTC | CASRIFRGRDNEQFF | - | TRBJ2-1 | TRBV5-8 | -
TGTGCCAGCAGTCCCCTGAGGGGGCTGGTAGGCACAGATACGCAGTATTTT | CASSPLRGLVGTDTQYF | - | TRBJ2-3 | TRBV28 | TRBD1
TGCAGTGCTAGAGACAGAAATCAGCCCCAGCATTTT | CSARDRNQPQHF | many | TRBJ1-5 | TRBV20-1 | -
TGTGCCAGCAGTGCCGACACCACCGGGTACAATGAGCAGTTCTTC | CASSADTTGYNEQFF | many | TRBJ2-1 | TRBV6-2/TRBV6-3 | -
TGTGCCAGCAGCTCCGGTGGTAGCGGGGGGGCCTCCTACAATGAGCAGTTCTTC | CASSSGGSGGASYNEQFF | - | TRBJ2-1 | TRBV2 | TRBD2
TGCGCCAGCAGAGGAGAGCGCTACGAGCAGTACTTC | CASRGERYEQYF | few | TRBJ2-7 | TRBV5-1 | -
TGTGCCAGCAGCGGACAGGGGCGCGTCTCTGAGCAGTTCTTC | CASSGQGRVSEQFF | - | TRBJ2-1 | TRBV13 | TRBD1
TGTGCCAGCAGCCCGGGACAGGGACGTGGCTACACCTTC | CASSPGQGRGYTF | - | TRBJ1-2 | TRBV12-3/TRBV12-4 | TRBD1
TGTGCCAGCAGTTTTCCGGGGAATGAGCAGTTCTTC | CASSFPGNEQFF | many | TRBJ2-1 | TRBV12-3/TRBV12-4 | -
TGTGCCAGCAGTAACAGGGGGGTAAACACTGAAGCTTTCTTT | CASSNRGVNTEAFF | many | TRBJ1-1 | TRBV12-3/TRBV12-4 | TRBD1
TGTGCCAGCAGTTTGGCCATATATAGCAATCAGCCCCAGCATTTT | CASSLAIYSNQPQHF | many | TRBJ1-5 | TRBV28 | -
TGCAGTGCTAGGGACGTATTAGCGGGAGACTACAATGAGCAGTTCTTC | CSARDVLAGDYNEQFF | many | TRBJ2-1 | TRBV20-1 | TRBD2
TGTGCCATCAGCCGGGACATGTCGGGACAGGGGCAAGAGACCCAGTACTTC | CAISRDMSGQGQETQYF | many | TRBJ2-5 | TRBV10-3 | TRBD1
TGCAGTGCTAGAGATAGGGACTCCCTAGGGGCGTACCAAGAGACCCAGTACTTC | CSARDRDSLGAYQETQYF | few | TRBJ2-5 | TRBV20-1 | -
TGCAGTGCTAGAGATTATCTTGGACTAGCGGGGACCTACGAGCAGTACTTC | CSARDYLGLAGTYEQYF | many | TRBJ2-7 | TRBV20-1 | TRBD2
TGTGCCAGCAGCTCCCGATCAGCGGGAGGAACAGATACGCAGTATTTT | CASSSRSAGGTDTQYF | - | TRBJ2-3 | TRBV11-1 | TRBD2
TGTGCCAGCAGTTTCGGGGTCATGAACACTGAAGCTTTCTTT | CASSFGVMNTEAFF | many | TRBJ1-1 | TRBV28 | -
TGCAGTGCTCAACAGTCCGGGGAGCTGTTTTTT | CSAQQSGELFF | many | TRBJ2-2 | TRBV20-1 | -
TGTGCCAGCAGCTTAGGGGGACTAGCGGGATCCTACAATGAGCAGTTCTTC | CASSLGGLAGSYNEQFF | many | TRBJ2-1 | TRBV7-2 | TRBD2
TGTGCCAGCAGCTTATCGGTGGGCTTGAATGAGCAGTTCTTC | CASSLSVGLNEQFF | few | TRBJ2-1 | TRBV7-9 | -
TGCAGTGCTAGAGATACGGACGAGCAGTTCTTC | CSARDTDEQFF | - | TRBJ2-1 | TRBV20-1 | -
TGTGCCAGCAGCCTAGTGAGGACAGGGTTTTCCTATGGCTACACCTTC | CASSLVRTGFSYGYTF | few | TRBJ1-2 | TRBV7-8 | TRBD1
TGTGCCAGCAGTCCCTCACTAGCGGGGCAAGAGACCCAGTACTTC | CASSPSLAGQETQYF | many | TRBJ2-5 | TRBV6-4 | TRBD2
TGCAGCGTTGAAGGGGACCCCGGGGACGAGCAGTACTTC | CSVEGDPGDEQYF | - | TRBJ2-7 | TRBV29-1 | -
TGTGCCAGCAGCCCGGGACAGTACTACGAGCAGTACTTC | CASSPGQYYEQYF | few | TRBJ2-7 | TRBV27 | TRBD1
TGTGCCACAAAGGGCGGGAGCTCCTACAATGAGCAGTTCTTC | CATKGGSSYNEQFF | few | TRBJ2-1 | TRBV2 | TRBD2
TGTGCCAGCAGACTCCAGCGGGAGATCTCTAACAATGAGCAGTTCTTC | CASRLQREISNNEQFF | many | TRBJ2-1 | TRBV7-8 | TRBD2
TGTGCCAGCAGCGACTCCGGGACAGGGAACACTGAAGCTTTCTTT | CASSDSGTGNTEAFF | - | TRBJ1-1 | TRBV9 | TRBD1
TGTGCCAGCAGCCATAGCGGGAGGCCCTACAATGAGCAGTTCTTC | CASSHSGRPYNEQFF | many | TRBJ2-1 | TRBV12-3/TRBV12-4 | TRBD2
TGTGCCAGCAGGGCGGAGACAGGGGGCAATTCACCCCTCCACTTT | CASRAETGGNSPLHF | - | TRBJ1-6 | TRBV7-6 | TRBD1
TGTGCTAGCGCGCCGGGACTAGCGAAAACTACTTCCTACAATGAGCAGTTCTTC | CASAPGLAKTTSYNEQFF | - | TRBJ2-1 | TRBV12-5 | TRBD2
TGTGCCAGCAGTTACGGATTTAACACCGGGGAGCTGTTTTTT | CASSYGFNTGELFF | few | TRBJ2-2 | TRBV6-5 | -
TGTGCCAGCAGCTTAGTCCTATATCCTCTAGCGGGAGGTTCGGGCGAGCAGTTCTTC | CASSLVLYPLAGGSGEQFF | many | TRBJ2-1 | TRBV7-8 | TRBD2
TGTGCCACCAGCAGAGATATAGTAGGACAGGGGGTAGACATTCAGTACTTC | CATSRDIVGQGVDIQYF | few | TRBJ2-4 | TRBV15 | TRBD1
TGTGCCAGCAGCCCCACCCTTGGACTAGCGTTCCACGAGCAGTACTTC | CASSPTLGLAFHEQYF | few | TRBJ2-7 | TRBV7-9 | TRBD2
TGCAGTGCTAAGGAGCTAGAGACCTACGAGCAGTACTTC | CSAKELETYEQYF | few | TRBJ2-7 | TRBV20-1 | -
TGCGCCAGCAGCCTAGACAGGAGACAAAATTCACCCCTCCACTTT | CASSLDRRQNSPLHF | many | TRBJ1-6 | TRBV5-1 | -
TGCAGTGCTAGTCACGGGGGGGATTACAATGAGCAGTTCTTC | CSASHGGDYNEQFF | many | TRBJ2-1 | TRBV20-1 | TRBD2
TGCGCCAGCAGCTTGGCGGTAGCGGGTCGCGATACGCAGTATTTT | CASSLAVAGRDTQYF | - | TRBJ2-3 | TRBV5-1 | TRBD2
TGTGCCAGCAGCTCTCCCGGGACAGGGGTGGCCGGGGAGCTGTTTTTT | CASSSPGTGVAGELFF | few | TRBJ2-2 | TRBV11-2 | TRBD1
TGTGCCAGCAGTCCGGGACTAGCGGGATCGTACAATGAGCAGTTCTTC | CASSPGLAGSYNEQFF | many | TRBJ2-1 | TRBV7-6 | TRBD2
TGCAGCGTTGGATCCGGGGTGTTCTACGAGCAGTACTTC | CSVGSGVFYEQYF | - | TRBJ2-7 | TRBV29-1 | -
TGTGCCAGCAGTTTAGGCTCATCGAACACTGAAGCTTTCTTT | CASSLGSSNTEAFF | many | TRBJ1-1 | TRBV28 | -
TGCAGCGCCATTATCACGGCCGGGGAACTGTTTTTT | CSAIITAGELFF | many | TRBJ1-4 | TRBV29-1 | -
TGCAGTGCTCATGACAGGGCCCGGTCTGAAGCTTTCTTT | CSAHDRARSEAFF | - | TRBJ1-1 | TRBV20-1 | TRBD1
TGTGCCATCAGTGTGGAGGGGGCCATGAACACTGAAGCTTTCTTT | CAISVEGAMNTEAFF | - | TRBJ1-1 | TRBV10-3 | TRBD1
TGCGCCAGCAGCTTGGCGGGAGAACTCAGCTCCTATAATTCACCCCTCCACTTT | CASSLAGELSSYNSPLHF | few | TRBJ1-6 | TRBV5-1 | -
TGCAGCGTTGAGGAGGGTTTGGAGACCCAGTACTTC | CSVEEGLETQYF | many | TRBJ2-5 | TRBV29-1 | -
TGCGCCAGCAGCCCGCTCGGGACAGGGAACACCGGGGAGCTGTTTTTT | CASSPLGTGNTGELFF | few | TRBJ2-2 | TRBV4-1 | TRBD1
TGTGCCAGCAGTAACCTCACCCCCGGGACAGGGGACGGAAACACCATATATTTT | CASSNLTPGTGDGNTIYF | many | TRBJ1-3 | TRBV12-3/TRBV12-4 | TRBD1
TGCGCCAGCAGCTCGGTAAACGGCGAGCAGTACTTC | CASSSVNGEQYF | - | TRBJ2-7 | TRBV5-1 | -
TGTGCCAGCAGCGTAGATACAGGTCGCTCCTACGAGCAGTACTTC | CASSVDTGRSYEQYF | once | TRBJ2-7 | TRBV9 | -
TGTGCCAGCAGCGGACCCCTCGGGGAAAGAACAGATACGCAGTATTTT | CASSGPLGERTDTQYF | - | TRBJ2-3 | TRBV9 | -
TGTGCCAGCAGACCGATTGAATCCTACAATGAGCAGTTCTTC | CASRPIESYNEQFF | many | TRBJ2-1 | TRBV6-1 | -
TGTGCCAGCAGTGATTTAGCGGGCCTATACAATGAGCAGTTCTTC | CASSDLAGLYNEQFF | - | TRBJ2-1 | TRBV2 | TRBD2
TGCGCCAGCAGTTTCGGGACAGGGGGTGGCACAGATACGCAGTATTTT | CASSFGTGGGTDTQYF | few | TRBJ2-3 | TRBV10-2 | TRBD1